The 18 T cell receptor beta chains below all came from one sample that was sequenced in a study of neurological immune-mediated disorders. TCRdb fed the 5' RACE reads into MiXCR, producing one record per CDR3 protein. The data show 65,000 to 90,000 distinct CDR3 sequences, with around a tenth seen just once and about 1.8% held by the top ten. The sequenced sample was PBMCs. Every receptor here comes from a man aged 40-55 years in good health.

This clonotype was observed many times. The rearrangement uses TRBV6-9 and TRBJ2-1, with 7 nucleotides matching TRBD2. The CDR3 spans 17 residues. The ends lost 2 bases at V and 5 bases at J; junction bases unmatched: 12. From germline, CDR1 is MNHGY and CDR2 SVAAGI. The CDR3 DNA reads TGTGCCAGCAGTTATAGGGGACTACTGACGCCTAACAATGAGCAGTTCTTC. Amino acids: CASSYRGLLTPNNEQFF.

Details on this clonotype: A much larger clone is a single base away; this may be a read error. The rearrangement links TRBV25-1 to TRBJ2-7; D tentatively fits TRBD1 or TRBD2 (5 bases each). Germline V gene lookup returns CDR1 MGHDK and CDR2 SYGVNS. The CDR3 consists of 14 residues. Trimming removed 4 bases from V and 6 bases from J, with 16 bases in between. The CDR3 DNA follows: TGTGCCAGCAGTGTGGTAGTCGGGACCGCCGAGCAGTACTTC. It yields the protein CASSVVVGTAEQYF.

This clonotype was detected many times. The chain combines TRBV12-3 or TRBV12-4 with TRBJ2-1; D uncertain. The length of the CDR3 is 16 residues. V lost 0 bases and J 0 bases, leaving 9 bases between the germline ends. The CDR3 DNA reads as TGTGCCAGCAGTTTAGCGCGCGGCGCCTCCTACAATGAGCAGTTCTTC. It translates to CASSLARGASYNEQFF.

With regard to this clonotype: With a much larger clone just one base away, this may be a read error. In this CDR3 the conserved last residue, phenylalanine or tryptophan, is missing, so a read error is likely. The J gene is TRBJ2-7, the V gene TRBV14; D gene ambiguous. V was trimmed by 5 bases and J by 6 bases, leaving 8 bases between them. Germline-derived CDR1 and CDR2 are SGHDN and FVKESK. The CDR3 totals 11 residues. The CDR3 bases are TGTGCCAGCAGCGGCGGATTCGAGCAGTACTAC. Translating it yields CASSGGFEQYY.

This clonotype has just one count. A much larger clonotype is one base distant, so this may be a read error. In nucleotides, the CDR3 is TGTGCCAGCATCCAAGCGGGAGGGGGTGGTACGCAGCATTTT. Its translation: CASIQAGGGGTQHF. The chain has TRBV6-6 and TRBJ2-3; tentative D call: TRBD1 (6 bases). The J call is in doubt because the DNA end fits TRBJ1-5 better. CDR1 and CDR2 from the germline V gene are MNHNY and SVGAGI (reference sequence). CDR3 length: 14 amino acids.

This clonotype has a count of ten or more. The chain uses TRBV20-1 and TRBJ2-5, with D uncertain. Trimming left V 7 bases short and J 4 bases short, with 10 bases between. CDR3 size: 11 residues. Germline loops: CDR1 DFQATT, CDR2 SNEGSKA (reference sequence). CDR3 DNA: TGCAGTGGTAGTCGAGGAGAGACCCAGTACTTC. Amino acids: CSGSRGETQYF.

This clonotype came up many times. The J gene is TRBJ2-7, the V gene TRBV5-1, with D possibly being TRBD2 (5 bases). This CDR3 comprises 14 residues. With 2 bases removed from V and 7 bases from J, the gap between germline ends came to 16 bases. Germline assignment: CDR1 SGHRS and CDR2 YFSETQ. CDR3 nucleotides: TGCGCCAGCAGCTTAACCGGGGTGTCCTTTGAGCAGTACTTC. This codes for CASSLTGVSFEQYF.

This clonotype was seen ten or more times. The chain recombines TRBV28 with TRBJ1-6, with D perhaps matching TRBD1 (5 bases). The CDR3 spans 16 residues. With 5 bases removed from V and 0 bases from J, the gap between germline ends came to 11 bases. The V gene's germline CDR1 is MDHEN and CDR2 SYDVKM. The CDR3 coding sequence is TGTGCCAGCAGTCAGACAGTTAGCTCCTATAATTCACCCCTCCACTTT. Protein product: CASSQTVSSYNSPLHF.

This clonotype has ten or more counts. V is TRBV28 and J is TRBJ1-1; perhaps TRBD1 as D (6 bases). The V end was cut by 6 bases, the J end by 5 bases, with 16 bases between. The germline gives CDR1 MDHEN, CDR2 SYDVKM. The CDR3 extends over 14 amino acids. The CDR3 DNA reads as TGTGCCAGCAGCCTGGGGGGGGGCCGAACTGAAGCTTTCTTT. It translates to CASSLGGGRTEAFF.

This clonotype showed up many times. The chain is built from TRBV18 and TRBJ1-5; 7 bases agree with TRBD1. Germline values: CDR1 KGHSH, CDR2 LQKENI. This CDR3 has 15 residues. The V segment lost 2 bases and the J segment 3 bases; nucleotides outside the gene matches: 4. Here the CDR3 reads CASSPAGTVNQPQHF. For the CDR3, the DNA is TGTGCCAGCTCACCAGCCGGGACAGTCAATCAGCCCCAGCATTTT.

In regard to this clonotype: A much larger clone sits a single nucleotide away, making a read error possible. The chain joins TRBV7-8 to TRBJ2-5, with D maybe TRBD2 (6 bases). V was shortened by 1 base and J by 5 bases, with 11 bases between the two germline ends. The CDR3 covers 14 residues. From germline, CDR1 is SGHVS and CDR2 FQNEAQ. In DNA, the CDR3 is TGTGCCAGCAGCTTAGGGGAGGCAGGGGAGACCCAGTACTTC. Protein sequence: CASSLGEAGETQYF.

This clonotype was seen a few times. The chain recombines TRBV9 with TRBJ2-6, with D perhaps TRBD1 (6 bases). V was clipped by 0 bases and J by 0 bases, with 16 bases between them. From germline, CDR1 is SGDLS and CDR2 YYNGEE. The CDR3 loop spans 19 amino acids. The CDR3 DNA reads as TGTGCCAGCAGCGTAGAGTCAGGGACATCCTTCTCTGGGGCCAACGTCCTGACTTTC. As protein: CASSVESGTSFSGANVLTF.

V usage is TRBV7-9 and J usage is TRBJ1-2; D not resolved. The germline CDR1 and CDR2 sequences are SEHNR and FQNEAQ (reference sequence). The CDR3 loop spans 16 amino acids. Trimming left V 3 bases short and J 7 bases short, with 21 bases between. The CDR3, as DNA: TGTGCCAGCAGCTTTATGGTTGTAGGGTTTGGTGCTGGCTACACCTTC. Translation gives CASSFMVVGFGAGYTF.

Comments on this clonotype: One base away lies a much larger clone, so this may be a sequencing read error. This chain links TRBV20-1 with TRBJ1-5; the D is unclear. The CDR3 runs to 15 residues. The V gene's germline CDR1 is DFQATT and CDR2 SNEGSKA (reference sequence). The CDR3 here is CSARDKGVSNQSQHF. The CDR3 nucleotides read TGCAGTGCTAGAGATAAGGGAGTTAGCAATCAGTCCCAGCATTTT.

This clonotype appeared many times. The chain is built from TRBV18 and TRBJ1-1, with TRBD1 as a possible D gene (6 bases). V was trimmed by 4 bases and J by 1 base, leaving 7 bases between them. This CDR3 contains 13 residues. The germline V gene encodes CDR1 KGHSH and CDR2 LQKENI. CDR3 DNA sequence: TGTGCCAGCTCACGGGACAAGAACACTGAAGCTTTCTTT. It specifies CASSRDKNTEAFF.

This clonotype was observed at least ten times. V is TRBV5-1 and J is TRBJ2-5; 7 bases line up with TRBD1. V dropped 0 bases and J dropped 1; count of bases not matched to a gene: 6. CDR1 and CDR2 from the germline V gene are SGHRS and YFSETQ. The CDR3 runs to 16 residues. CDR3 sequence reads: CASSLGLAGGQETQYF. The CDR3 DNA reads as TGCGCCAGCAGCTTGGGACTGGCAGGGGGCCAAGAGACCCAGTACTTC. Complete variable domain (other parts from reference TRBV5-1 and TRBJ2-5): KAGVTQTPRYLIKTRGQQVTLSCSPISGHRSVSWYQQTPGQGLQFLFEYFSETQRNKGNFPGRFSGRQFSNSRSEMNVSTLELGDSALYLCASSLGLAGGQETQYFGPGTRLLVL.

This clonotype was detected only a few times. CDR3: CASSAPLGGHEQYF. DNA for the CDR3: TGTGCCAGCAGCGCCCCCCTCGGGGGGCACGAGCAGTACTTC. V is TRBV7-2 and J is TRBJ2-7; tentatively, D is TRBD2 (7 bases). Germline V gives CDR1 SGHTA, CDR2 FQGNSA. Between the trimmed V and J ends, which lost 5 bases and 5 bases, there was a span of 16 bases. The CDR3 totals 14 residues.

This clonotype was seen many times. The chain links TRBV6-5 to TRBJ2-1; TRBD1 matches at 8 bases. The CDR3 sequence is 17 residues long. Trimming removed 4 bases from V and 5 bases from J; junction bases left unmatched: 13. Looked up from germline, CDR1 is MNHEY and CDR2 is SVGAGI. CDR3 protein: CASSSPSYRGSNNEQFF. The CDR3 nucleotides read TGTGCCAGCAGTTCCCCGAGCTACAGGGGGAGTAACAATGAGCAGTTCTTC.